The 26 T cell receptor beta chains reported below all come from one sample, sequenced in a study of glioma-infiltrating T cells. TCR alpha and beta CDR3 regions were amplified from RNA using iRepertoire nested multiplex PCR. Each CDR3 protein gets one entry after TCRdb re-called the multiplex PCR reads with MiXCR. This table has more than 95,000 distinct CDR3 sequences, less than 30% appearing once. The sequenced material came from glioma tissue, nonneoplastic brain tissue, or PBMCs (not recorded which). Receptors were obtained from a human donor with low-grade glioma or glioblastoma, undergoing nonglioma brain surgery, or in good health (not recorded which).

Remarks on this clonotype: It is likely a read error, because the conserved phenylalanine at the end of the CDR3 is missing. The DNA is omitted, as the CDR3 cannot be located on it reliably, and the CDR3 follows TCRdb's listing. V gene TRBV7-9 combines with J gene TRBJ2-7; the table's D call, TRBD1, has no DNA check behind it. CDR1 and CDR2 from the germline V gene are SEHNR and FQNEAQ (reference sequence). The CDR3 sequence runs 12 residues, both termini included. CDR3: CASSLKLFGTPS.

This clonotype was counted many times. This sequence joins TRBV7-3 and TRBJ1-1; maybe TRBD1 (5 bases). Germline loops: CDR1 SGHTA, CDR2 FQGTGA. V was pared by 6 bases and J by 0 bases, with 8 bases between. The CDR3 has 13 residues. DNA for the CDR3: TGTGCCAGCAGGGCAGGGATGAACACTGAAGCTTTCTTT. It codes for CASRAGMNTEAFF. The variable domain in full, completed from reference TRBV7-3 and TRBJ1-1, reads GAGVSQTPSNKVTEKGKYVELRCDPISGHTALYWYRQSLGQGPEFLIYFQGTGAADDSGLPNDRFFAVRPEGSVSTLKIQRTERGDSAVYLCASRAGMNTEAFFGQGTRLTVV.

This clonotype is labeled medium-sized (0.01 to 0.1%). The V call is TRBV27, the J call TRBJ2-7; D is unclear. V lost 3 bases, J lost 2 bases, and 11 bases lay in between. The CDR3 is 14 amino acids. Germline CDR1 is MNHEY and CDR2 is SMNVEV (reference sequence). CDR3 DNA sequence: TGTGCCAGCAGTTTCCGACGAGGAACCTACGAGCAGTACTTC. Translated, it gives CASSFRRGTYEQYF.

Points on this clonotype: The germline gene is not matched at one end of the junction; a read error may be the cause. The rearrangement uses TRBV7-2 and TRBJ2-7; 7 bases fit TRBD1. Looked up from germline, CDR1 is SGHTA and CDR2 is FQGNSA. The CDR3 spans 16 residues. The CDR3 loop reads CASSFPSRGQGYEQYF. The DNA for the CDR3 is TGCGCCAGCAGCTTCCCGTCTAGGGGGCAGGGCTACGAGCAGTACTTC.

This clonotype was seen repeatedly, ten times or more. The chain recombines TRBV6-1 with TRBJ2-7; TRBD1 matches at 8 bases. The trim removed 5 bases at V and 6 bases at J, leaving 9 bases unmatched. The CDR3 runs 14 residues. The germline V gene has CDR1 MNHNS and CDR2 SASEGT. Written as DNA, the CDR3 is TGTGCCAGCAGTCCAGGACAGGGTGAGGTCGAGCAGTACTTC. Residues: CASSPGQGEVEQYF.

This clonotype was recorded at least ten times. The V and J genes are TRBV20-1 and TRBJ2-1; 7 positions match TRBD2. The ends lost 6 bases at V and 5 bases at J; junction bases unmatched: 16. Germline V gene sequence: CDR1 DFQATT, CDR2 SNEGSKA (reference sequence). The CDR3 runs 16 residues. The CDR3 sequence is CSAGIGEAGRDNEQFF. The CDR3 DNA reads TGCAGTGCCGGGATAGGGGAGGCAGGGAGGGACAATGAGCAGTTCTTC.

The rearrangement joins TRBV6-2 or TRBV6-3 to TRBJ2-4; D may be TRBD1 or TRBD2 (5 bases each). The CDR3 has 13 residues. V shed 8 bases and J shed 12 bases, with 20 bases lying between them. Germline V gene data show CDR1 as MNHEY and CDR2 as SVGEGT. The DNA of the CDR3 is TGTGCCAGCCCGGACGGGGCGATTACTACTCAGTACTTC. It codes for CASPDGAITTQYF.

In its sample, this clonotype was seen many times. The CDR3 DNA reads TGTGCCAGCAGTCCCGGGACTAGCGGGAGGGCCCTCGGAGATACGCAGTATTTT. Its translation is CASSPGTSGRALGDTQYF. This chain uses TRBV28 with TRBJ2-3, with TRBD2 identical over 16 bases. Losses at the gene ends were 5 bases for V and 5 bases for J; bases not matched to a gene: 10. The germline V gene encodes CDR1 MDHEN and CDR2 SYDVKM. The CDR3 contains 18 residues.

This clonotype has at least ten counts. The J gene is TRBJ2-5, the V gene TRBV6-4, with D tentatively TRBD1 (5 bases). From germline, CDR1 is MRHNA and CDR2 SNTAGT. The V gene lost 4 bases and the J gene lost 10 bases, with 16 bases spanning the gap. CDR3 length equals 13 residues. The CDR3 region is CASSARTRWDQYF. The CDR3 DNA sequence: TGTGCCAGCAGTGCCCGGACACGTTGGGACCAGTACTTC.

This clonotype was detected many times. The chain combines TRBV12-3 or TRBV12-4 with TRBJ1-1; D gene ambiguous. The CDR3 covers 13 residues. Deletions cut 3 bases from V and 4 bases from J, with 9 bases between. Here the CDR3 reads CASSFGRLTEAFF. In DNA form, the CDR3 reads TGTGCCAGCAGTTTTGGCAGGCTCACTGAAGCTTTCTTT.

This clonotype showed up just a few times. The chain carries TRBV2 and TRBJ2-1; D unclear. The CDR3 spans 11 residues. Per germline, CDR1 SNHLY and CDR2 FYNNEI. Trimming took 6 bases from V and 9 from J, leaving 9 bases between them. The CDR3 protein is CASSPYGEQFF. As DNA, the CDR3 is TGTGCCAGCAGCCCTTATGGTGAGCAGTTCTTC.

This clonotype was found once. A much larger clone differs by one base, so this may be a read error. This chain's CDR3 is CASSYHAGGNTGELFF. The CDR3 DNA sequence: TGTGCCAGCAGTTACCATGCAGGGGGCAACACCGGGGAGCTGTTTTTT. The chain uses TRBV6-9 and TRBJ2-2; 8 nucleotides align to TRBD1. There are 16 residues in the CDR3. CDR1 is MNHGY and CDR2 is SVAAGI in the germline V gene. V lost 3 bases to trimming and J lost 2 bases; unmatched junction nucleotides: 5.

This clonotype was observed at least ten times. Since a much larger clone is just one base distant, this may be a read error. This chain joins TRBV7-6 and TRBJ2-3; no reliable D call. CDR3 length: 16 residues. Germline V gene sequence: CDR1 SGHVS, CDR2 FNYEAQ. CDR3 nucleotide sequence: TGTGCCAGCCGCTTGGTGGAGTCACTTAGCACAGATACGCAGTATTTT. Translation: CASRLVESLSTDTQYF. Drawing the rest from reference TRBV7-6 and TRBJ2-3, the complete variable domain is GAGVSQSPRYKVTKRGQDVALRCDPISGHVSLYWYRQALGQGPEFLTYFNYEAQQDKSGLPNDRFSAERPEGSISTLTIQRTEQRDSAMYRCASRLVESLSTDTQYFGPGTRLTVL.

The V call is TRBV6-4, the J call TRBJ1-5; D unresolved. CDR3 length equals 14 residues. The germline gives CDR1 MRHNA, CDR2 SNTAGT. V was pared by 4 bases and J by 3 bases, with 10 bases between. The CDR3 sequence: CASSVDGDNQPQHF. The DNA for the CDR3 is TGTGCCAGCAGTGTTGACGGTGACAATCAGCCCCAGCATTTT.

This clonotype was counted many times. The chain links TRBV28 to TRBJ2-7; no firm D call. From germline, CDR1 is MDHEN and CDR2 SYDVKM. Deletions cut 5 bases from V and 7 bases from J, with 24 bases between. The CDR3 sequence is 16 residues long. CDR3 sequence: CASSPIGPFTDGEQYF. DNA for the CDR3: TGTGCCAGCAGTCCAATTGGTCCTTTTACGGATGGGGAGCAGTACTTC.

Notes on this clonotype: A read error may explain this, as a much larger clone is one base away. The chain combines TRBV12-3 or TRBV12-4 with TRBJ1-4; D may be TRBD1 (5 bases). CDR3 length: 13 amino acids. The CDR3 bases are TGTGTCAGCAGTACAGGTTTTAATGAAAAACTGTTTTTT. Amino acids: CVSSTGFNEKLFF.

This clonotype came up many times. The chain couples TRBV7-9 to TRBJ2-5; 9 bases match TRBD1. The junction had 3 bases not matched to a gene; V was cut back by 5 bases and J by 2 bases. CDR3 size: 14 residues. CDR1 is SEHNR, CDR2 FQNEAQ, per germline (reference sequence). CDR3 nucleotides: TGTGCCAGCAGCGCGACAGGGGGGCAAGAGACCCAGTACTTC. Protein: CASSATGGQETQYF.

V and J are TRBV29-1 and TRBJ2-1, with 10 bases matching TRBD2. J gave up 8 bases and V 5 bases, and 6 bases lay outside the gene matches. Germline assignment: CDR1 SQVTM and CDR2 ANQGSEA. CDR3 size: 13 residues. The CDR3 DNA follows: TGCAGCGTTTTAGCTAGCGGGAGCTATGAGCAGTTCTTC. Translated, it gives CSVLASGSYEQFF.

This clonotype appeared many times. V and J are TRBV7-2 and TRBJ1-1, with TRBD1 as a possible D gene (6 bases). This CDR3 is built from 13 residues. Trimming left V 10 bases short and J 1 base short, with 13 bases between. The germline V gene has CDR1 SGHTA and CDR2 FQGNSA. This chain's CDR3 is CATHRQENTEAFF. DNA of the CDR3: TGTGCCACCCACCGACAGGAGAACACTGAAGCTTTCTTT.

This clonotype has just a few counts. This chain uses TRBV2 with TRBJ2-1, with D hard to call. The germline V and J ends were trimmed by 7 bases and 5 bases, with 6 bases remaining between them. The CDR3 runs to 11 residues. CDR1 is SNHLY and CDR2 is FYNNEI in the germline V gene. Here the CDR3 DNA reads TGTGCCAGCATTTCAAACAATGAGCAGTTCTTC. Translated: CASISNNEQFF.

This clonotype appeared many times. CDR3 nucleotide sequence: TGTGCCAGCAGCTCCTTAGGGTGGACGAGCTCCTACAATGAGCAGTTCTTC. It encodes CASSSLGWTSSYNEQFF. V usage is TRBV7-8 and J usage is TRBJ2-1; D gene unclear. V gave up 4 bases and J gave up 0 bases, with 16 bases separating them. From germline, CDR1 is SGHVS and CDR2 FQNEAQ. The CDR3 has 17 residues.

The V gene is TRBV4-3, the J gene TRBJ1-5; D unresolved. Trimming stripped 0 bases from V and 1 base from J, with 7 bases between. The CDR3 is 15 residues long. Germline CDR1 and CDR2: LGHNA and YSLEER. In DNA, the CDR3 is TGCGCCAGCAGCCAAGAACCAGGAAGCAATCAGCCCCAGCATTTT. This gives the protein CASSQEPGSNQPQHF.

The chain combines TRBV12-3 or TRBV12-4 with TRBJ2-2; 13 bases fit TRBD2. This CDR3 has 16 amino acids. V shed 6 bases and J 6 bases; nucleotides not matched to a gene: 7. The CDR3 spells CASSRRLAGGPGELFF. CDR3 coding DNA: TGTGCCAGCAGCCGAAGACTAGCGGGAGGCCCCGGGGAGCTGTTTTTT.

The chain uses TRBV5-1 and TRBJ2-7; 10 bases fit TRBD2. Germline values: CDR1 SGHRS, CDR2 YFSETQ. Unmatched junction bases numbered 1, after V lost 1 base and J lost 3 bases. The CDR3 runs to 14 residues. The CDR3 bases are TGCGCCAGCAGCTTGACTAGCGGGGTCTACGAGCAGTACTTC. This translates into CASSLTSGVYEQYF.

This clonotype was seen more than once but under ten times. The chain has TRBV9 and TRBJ1-2; tentatively, D is TRBD1 (6 bases). The CDR3 contains 17 residues. Germline V gene sequence: CDR1 SGDLS, CDR2 YYNGEE. V was shortened by 3 bases and J by 0 bases, with 18 bases between the two germline ends. CDR3: CASSGTALGTTNYGYTF. The CDR3 bases are TGTGCCAGCAGCGGTACAGCTCTTGGGACAACTAACTATGGCTACACCTTC.

In the case of this clonotype: A read error may explain this, as a much larger clone is one base away. The V gene is TRBV28, the J gene TRBJ2-7; 10 nucleotides match TRBD1. The CDR3 totals 14 residues. Germline V gives CDR1 MDHEN, CDR2 SYDVKM. J was trimmed by 7 bases and V by 6 bases; bases with no gene match: 9. This chain's CDR3 is CASSPGTGAREQYF. CDR3 coding DNA: TGTGCCAGCAGCCCCGGGACAGGGGCGAGAGAGCAGTACTTC.